This is a list of T cell receptor beta chains from one sample in a study of T cell responses to AZD1222 COVID-19 vaccine. Clones were read by immunoSEQ multiplex PCR, and TCRdb kept only the in-frame ones, dropping some. The sample holds under 170,000 clones, approximately 94% seen once. The material sequenced was peripheral blood, taken on day 0 of AZD1222 vaccination. The source is an adult in good health. Both conserved end residues are part of each CDR3. A D gene is named only where the DNA matches it firmly. The listing skips clone size in some rows; elsewhere it reads once, few, many or a size class.

.	14	TRBJ1-1	TRBV6-2/TRBV6-3	TRBD1	TGTGCCAGCAGTTACCCGGGACAGGGAGGGAAAGCTTTCTTT	CASSYPGQGGKAFF
.	19	TRBJ2-2	TRBV7-7	TRBD1	TGTGCCAGCAGCGCCTACGCTGGGGACAGGGGAATTCCCACCGGGGAGCTGTTTTTT	CASSAYAGDRGIPTGELFF
.	16	TRBJ1-4	TRBV15	.	TGTGCCACCTCGGGGGTCTTTGGGACGGTTAGCGAAAAACTGTTTTTT	CATSGVFGTVSEKLFF
.	10	TRBJ1-5	TRBV24-1	TRBD1	TGTGCCACCCAGGACAGGTTCGAGCATTTT	CATQDRFEHF
.	12	TRBJ2-3	TRBV30	TRBD1	TGTGCCGGGGACAGAGGCACAGATACGCAGTATTTT	CAGDRGTDTQYF
.	16	TRBJ2-3	TRBV4-1	TRBD2	TGCGCCAGCGGCCGGATACTAGCGGGGGGAACTGATACGCAGTATTTT	CASGRILAGGTDTQYF
once	21	TRBJ1-5	TRBV6-2/TRBV6-3	TRBD1	TGTGCCAGCAGTTACTCGATATTTCGGGACAGGGGGATTTTGGGCAATCAGCCCCAGCATTTT	CASSYSIFRDRGILGNQPQHF
.	15	TRBJ1-1	TRBV5-1	.	TGCGCCAGCACCCTCCTCCCGGACCTGAACACTGAAGCTTTCTTT	CASTLLPDLNTEAFF
once	14	TRBJ2-2	TRBV5-1	.	TGCGCCAGCAGCTTGGGGCAGACCCTCGGGGAGCTGTTTTTT	CASSLGQTLGELFF
.	15	TRBJ1-2	TRBV5-1	.	TGCGCCAGCGCCCTGGATGTCGGAGCTAACTATGGCTACACCTTC	CASALDVGANYGYTF
.	15	TRBJ2-3	TRBV5-4	.	TGTGCCAGCACCAGAGGGCGGAGAGGCACAGATACGCAGTATTTT	CASTRGRRGTDTQYF
.	15	TRBJ2-2	TRBV5-5	.	TGTGCCAGCAGCTTGCAGGGTGGGAACACCGGGGAGCTGTTTTTT	CASSLQGGNTGELFF
.	12	TRBJ1-1	TRBV3-1/TRBV3-2	.	TGTGCCAGCACTATCCCGACGGGTGAAGCTTTCTTT	CASTIPTGEAFF
.	14	TRBJ2-1	TRBV19	.	TGTGCCAGTAGTATTGGGGCTACAGGTGGTGAGCAGTTCTTC	CASSIGATGGEQFF
.	20	TRBJ2-2	TRBV4-1	TRBD2	TGCGCCAGCAGCCAAGTGGGGACCAGCGGGGGGCTCACGAACACCGGGGAGCTGTTTTTT	CASSQVGTSGGLTNTGELFF
.	16	TRBJ2-2	TRBV19	.	TGTGCCAGTAGTATTGGGGGCAGGACTTACACCGGGGAGCTGTTTTTT	CASSIGGRTYTGELFF
.	14	TRBJ2-5	TRBV19	TRBD1	TGTGCCAGTAGTGTGACAGGGTCCCGAGAGACCCAGTACTTC	CASSVTGSRETQYF
.	12	TRBJ1-2	TRBV10-3	.	TGTGCCATCAGTGGATGGTCGGGTGGCTACACCTTC	CAISGWSGGYTF
.	14	TRBJ1-2	TRBV6-1	TRBD1	TGTGCCAGCAGTGATTGGACAGGGGGCTATGGCTACACCTTC	CASSDWTGGYGYTF
.	17	TRBJ2-3	TRBV18	TRBD2	TGTGCCAGCTCACCACTCGCGGGGGTATTAGTCACAGATACGCAGTATTTT	CASSPLAGVLVTDTQYF
once	12	TRBJ1-5	TRBV6-6	.	TGTGCCAGCAGTAGCTACAATCAGCCCCAGCATTTT	CASSSYNQPQHF
.	13	TRBJ2-4	TRBV29-1	.	TGCAGCGCATTAAGGGGGACCAAAAACATTCAGTACTTC	CSALRGTKNIQYF
once	14	TRBJ2-5	TRBV6-5	.	TGTGCCAGCAGTTACTCTTCAGGGGACGAGACCCAGTACTTC	CASSYSSGDETQYF
.	13	TRBJ2-2	TRBV30	.	TGTGCCTGGAACAAGAATAGGGGCGGGGAGCTGTTTTTT	CAWNKNRGGELFF
.	12	TRBJ2-1	TRBV29-1	.	TGCAGCGTCACCCCGTCGGGGGTTGAGCAGTTCTTC	CSVTPSGVEQFF
.	17	TRBJ2-4	TRBV13	TRBD1	TGTGCCAGCAGCTTGACCCGACAGGGGATAGCCAAAAACATTCAGTACTTC	CASSLTRQGIAKNIQYF
.	14	TRBJ1-3	TRBV19	.	TGTGCCAGTAGTGCATTGGGCTCTGGAAACACCATATATTTT	CASSALGSGNTIYF
.	17	TRBJ2-1	TRBV19	.	TGTGCCAGTAGTATCTTTGCAGGGTTAGGTTCTCACAATGAGCAGTTCTTC	CASSIFAGLGSHNEQFF
.	14	TRBJ2-1	TRBV29-1	TRBD2	TGCAGCGCCGGGACTAGCGGGGACTACAATGAGCAGTTCTTC	CSAGTSGDYNEQFF
once	15	TRBJ1-6	TRBV7-9	TRBD1	TGTGCCAGCAGCACAGGGACAGGGTATAATTCACCCCTCCACTTT	CASSTGTGYNSPLHF
.	14	TRBJ2-2	TRBV9	.	TGTGCCAGCAGCCCGGGACAAAACACCGGGGAGCTGTTTTTT	CASSPGQNTGELFF
.	12	TRBJ1-1	TRBV3-1/TRBV3-2	.	TGTGCCAGCAGCCAAGGGACAAGAGCAGCTTTCTTT	CASSQGTRAAFF
.	20	TRBJ1-5	TRBV21-1	.	TGTGCCAGCAGCAAGGGGCTCTTTGGGACAGGAGATCATAGCAATCAGCCCCAGCATTTT	CASSKGLFGTGDHSNQPQHF
.	15	TRBJ1-1	TRBV27	.	TGTGCCAGCAGTTTTAGATTAGTCGCAGATACTGAAGCTTTCTTT	CASSFRLVADTEAFF
.	11	TRBJ2-1	TRBV6-4	.	TGTGCCAGCAGTGATCAGGATGAGCAGTTCTTC	CASSDQDEQFF
.	14	TRBJ1-2	TRBV7-2	.	TGTGCCAGCAGCTTCGGGGGGCGGCTCTATGGCTACACCTTC	CASSFGGRLYGYTF
few	13	TRBJ2-1	TRBV6-4	TRBD2	TGTGCCAGCAGTCCGCGGGAGGGGAATGAGCAGTTCTTC	CASSPREGNEQFF